These 10 T cell receptor beta chains share one sample of origin, sequenced in a study of naive and memory T cell subsets. Amplification of ligated cDNA took four PCR rounds with SP2 and nested alpha and beta constant primers. TCRdb re-analysed the 5' RACE reads in MiXCR, keeping a single row per CDR3 protein. The repertoire has about 62,000 distinct CDR3 sequences, roughly 8.1% of them found once; the top ten carry roughly 21%. A UMI-containing oligonucleotide was joined by 3' ligation to the TCR cDNA template. Every receptor here comes from a female donor in good health.

This clonotype has only a few counts. The CDR3, as DNA: TGTGCCAGCAGCCGACAGGAAAAACTGTTTTTT. This encodes CASSRQEKLFF. The chain is built from TRBV12-3 or TRBV12-4 and TRBJ1-4; maybe TRBD1 (5 bases). CDR3 length: 11 amino acids. V was clipped by 6 bases and J by 8 bases, with 7 bases between them.

This chain uses TRBV27 with TRBJ1-1, with TRBD1 as a possible D gene (6 bases). Germline loops: CDR1 MNHEY, CDR2 SMNVEV (reference sequence). V gave up 5 bases and J gave up 2 bases, with 12 bases separating them. The CDR3 consists of 14 residues. This chain's CDR3 is CASSNRDLNTEAFF. CDR3 nucleotide sequence: TGTGCCAGCAGTAACAGGGATCTTAACACTGAAGCTTTCTTT.

Ten or more counts support this clonotype. The chain carries TRBV6-5 and TRBJ2-5; 12 nucleotides line up with TRBD2. V shed 5 bases and J 6 bases; nucleotides not matched to a gene: 4. The CDR3 is 14 amino acids. The germline V gene encodes CDR1 MNHEY and CDR2 SVGAGI. CDR3 bases: TGTGCCAGCAGTCCTAGCGGGGGGGCGAAGACCCAGTACTTC. Its translation: CASSPSGGAKTQYF.

This clonotype has ten or more counts. The chain has TRBV27 and TRBJ2-3, with TRBD1 matching 11 bases. The CDR3 runs 15 residues. V trimming: 5 bases; J trimming: 4 bases; junction bases outside the gene matches: 5. CDR1 is MNHEY and CDR2 is SMNVEV in the germline V gene (reference sequence). Written as DNA, the CDR3 is TGTGCCAGCAGTCCCCGGGACAGGGGGGCAGATACGCAGTATTTT. Translating it yields CASSPRDRGADTQYF.

This clonotype was observed a few times. The V and J genes are TRBV20-1 and TRBJ2-3; D is perhaps TRBD1 (6 bases). The germline V and J ends were trimmed by 0 bases and 3 bases, with 19 bases remaining between them. The CDR3 is made up of 17 amino acids. CDR1 is DFQATT and CDR2 is SNEGSKA in the germline V gene (reference sequence). The CDR3 region has the DNA TGCAGTGCTAGAGATCCTGAAACAGGGAAGTGGACAGATACGCAGTATTTT. It translates to CSARDPETGKWTDTQYF.

The CDR3 DNA reads as TGTGCCTGGGCGACTAGCCGGATTTACACCGGGGAGCTGTTTTTT. Translating it yields CAWATSRIYTGELFF. The chain links TRBV30 to TRBJ2-2; TRBD2 matches at 7 bases. The CDR3 extends over 15 amino acids. The V segment lost 5 bases and the J segment 3 bases; nucleotides outside the gene matches: 9. Germline V lookup: CDR1 GTSNPN, CDR2 SVGIG (reference sequence).

Notes on this clonotype: At one end, the junction sequence differs from germline, possibly due to a read error. The rearrangement joins TRBV3-1 to TRBJ1-2; a possible D gene is TRBD1 (6 bases). The CDR3 contains 15 residues. Germline V CDR1 and CDR2: LGHDT, YNNKEL (reference sequence). This chain's CDR3 is CASSQDTGLFYGDTF. The CDR3 bases are TGTGCCAGCAGCCAAGATACAGGGCTCTTCTATGGCGACACCTTC.

This clonotype was observed at least ten times. V usage is TRBV20-1 and J usage is TRBJ1-2, with a tentative D call TRBD1 (5 bases). V dropped 1 base and J dropped 2 bases, with 14 bases sitting between them. The CDR3 loop spans 15 amino acids. Per germline, CDR1 DFQATT and CDR2 SNEGSKA (reference sequence). The CDR3 region has the DNA TGCAGTGCTAGAGCCTTGGGACGGACGAACTATGGCTACACCTTC. It specifies CSARALGRTNYGYTF.

The table lists this clonotype with a few counts. The chain combines TRBV5-1 with TRBJ1-2, with a weak D call TRBD1 (5 bases). In germline, CDR1 is SGHRS, CDR2 YFSETQ. The CDR3 loop spans 12 amino acids. V lost 2 bases, J lost 6 bases, and 8 bases lay in between. The CDR3 nucleotides read TGCGCCAGCAGCTTTATAGGGGATGGCTACACCTTC. Translated: CASSFIGDGYTF.

The chain employs TRBV7-9 and TRBJ2-3; D is possibly TRBD1 (5 bases). The CDR3 covers 14 residues. Germline assignment: CDR1 SEHNR and CDR2 FQNEAQ (reference sequence). The V gene lost 1 base and the J gene lost 2 bases, with 7 bases spanning the gap. CDR3 sequence (DNA): TGTGCCAGCAGCTTAGAGGGGTCCACAGATACGCAGTATTTT. Encoded protein: CASSLEGSTDTQYF.